This T cell receptor beta chain was documented in a study of blood T cell repertoires in COVID-19. Study summary: Samples of COVID-19 (acute and convalescent) were obtained from the United States, Italy and Spain. PBMCs, B-cell-depleted T cells, or T cells provided the cDNA or gDNA that made up the material.

Trimming shortened V by 4 bases and J by 4 bases, and 12 bases separated the two germline ends. The germline V gene has CDR1 SGHRS and CDR2 YFSETQ. This CDR3 has 14 amino acids. Authors' analysis steps: Estimated nucleated cell counts came from reference gene primer amplification. Only in-frame clones appear in the TCRdb table, and some are missing; sequencing was by immunoSEQ multiplex PCR. V and J calls and clone size are given by that table; D and trimming were obtained from the DNA. The profile shows approximately 69,000 clones, roughly four fifths of them singletons. Patients at the Seattle site were enrolled during active infection and followed longitudinally.

Specimen: peripheral blood. This sequence joins TRBV5-1 and TRBJ1-3, with TRBD1 as a possible D gene (5 bases). This TCR came from a middle-aged man with COVID-19, enrolled during active disease. CDR3 sequence: CASSQRGSGNTIYF. The DNA for the CDR3 is TGCGCCAGCAGCCAAAGGGGCTCCGGAAACACCATATATTTT.